Below are 6 T cell receptor beta chains sequenced from a single sample in a study of CD8+CD57+ T cells in acquired aplastic anemia. The template for TCR beta VDJ and CDR3 sequence profiling was genomic DNA. MiXCR, applied by TCRdb to the reads, yields one record per CDR3 protein. The table shows some 180,000 distinct CDR3 sequences, with 40% to 55% occurring only once. Sequencing input: sorted CD4+, CD8+, or CD8+CD57+ T cells (not recorded which) from PBMCs. Every receptor here comes from a human donor in good health.

The chain joins TRBV28 to TRBJ1-1; TRBD1 matches 7 bases. The CDR3 contains 16 residues. The trim removed 5 bases at V and 5 bases at J, leaving 14 bases unmatched. Germline CDR1 MDHEN, CDR2 SYDVKM. The CDR3 nucleotides are TGTGCCAGCAGTGCCGTTGACAGGGCTTTAAAAACTGAAGCTTTCTTT. Protein sequence: CASSAVDRALKTEAFF.

This clonotype was found many times. This chain links TRBV20-1 with TRBJ1-1, with D perhaps TRBD1 (6 bases). Germline V gene lookup returns CDR1 DFQATT and CDR2 SNEGSKA (reference sequence). The CDR3 consists of 13 residues. The V end was cut by 3 bases, the J end by 1 base, with 9 bases between. The CDR3 here is CSARGTTNTEAFF. Written as DNA, the CDR3 is TGCAGTGCTAGGGGGACAACGAACACTGAAGCTTTCTTT.

To note about this clonotype: One junction end does not reproduce the germline sequence, and a read error may be involved. The chain recombines TRBV28 with TRBJ1-1; D not resolved. The CDR3 contains 14 residues. In germline, CDR1 is MDHEN, CDR2 SYDVKM. Here the CDR3 reads CASSSSGPRTGAFF. CDR3 DNA sequence: TGTGCCAGCAGTTCGTCCGGGCCTCGGACTGGAGCTTTCTTT.

About this clonotype itself: This may come from a read error, since a much larger clone is one base off. V usage is TRBV6-5 and J usage is TRBJ2-2; TRBD1 might be the D (6 bases). The germline CDR1 and CDR2 sequences are MNHEY and SVGAGI. Trimming took off 1 base at V and 6 bases at J, with 15 bases between the two ends. CDR3 size: 16 residues. CDR3 loop: CASSYFRGQYPGELFF. Here the CDR3 DNA reads TGTGCCAGCAGTTACTTTCGCGGACAGTACCCCGGGGAGCTGTTTTTT.

In its sample, this clonotype was seen many times. The chain has TRBV6-6 and TRBJ2-7; the D gene could be TRBD1 or TRBD2 (5 bases each). The CDR3 runs 15 residues. V gave up 6 bases and J gave up 3 bases, with 18 bases separating them. Germline lookup yields CDR1 MNHNY and CDR2 SVGAGI (reference sequence). In nucleotides, the CDR3 is TGTGCCAGCAGCCCCAGATCGAGGGGCGTCTACGAGCAGTACTTC. This gives the protein CASSPRSRGVYEQYF.

In this sample, this clonotype turned up a few times. J is TRBJ1-3 and V is TRBV3-1; D is undetermined. The CDR3 is made up of 14 amino acids. Germline lookup yields CDR1 LGHDT and CDR2 YNNKEL (reference sequence). Between the trimmed V and J ends, which lost 5 bases and 0 bases, there was a span of 8 bases. The CDR3 region is CASSSRGSGNTIYF. The CDR3 DNA reads as TGTGCCAGCAGCTCTCGTGGCTCTGGAAACACCATATATTTT.